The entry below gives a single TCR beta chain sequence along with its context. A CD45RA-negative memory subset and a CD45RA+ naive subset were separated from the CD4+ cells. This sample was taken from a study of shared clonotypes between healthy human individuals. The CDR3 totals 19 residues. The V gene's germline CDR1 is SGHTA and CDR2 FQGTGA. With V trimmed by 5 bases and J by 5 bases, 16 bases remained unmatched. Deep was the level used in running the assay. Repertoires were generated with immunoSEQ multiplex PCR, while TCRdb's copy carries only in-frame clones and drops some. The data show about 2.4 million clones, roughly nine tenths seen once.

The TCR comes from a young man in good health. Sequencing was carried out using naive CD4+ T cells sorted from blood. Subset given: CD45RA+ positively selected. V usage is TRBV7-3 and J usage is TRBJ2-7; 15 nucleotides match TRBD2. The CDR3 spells CASSPYMGLAGGTLHEQYF. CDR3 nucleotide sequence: TGTGCCAGCAGCCCCTATATGGGACTAGCGGGGGGAACTCTCCACGAGCAGTACTTC.